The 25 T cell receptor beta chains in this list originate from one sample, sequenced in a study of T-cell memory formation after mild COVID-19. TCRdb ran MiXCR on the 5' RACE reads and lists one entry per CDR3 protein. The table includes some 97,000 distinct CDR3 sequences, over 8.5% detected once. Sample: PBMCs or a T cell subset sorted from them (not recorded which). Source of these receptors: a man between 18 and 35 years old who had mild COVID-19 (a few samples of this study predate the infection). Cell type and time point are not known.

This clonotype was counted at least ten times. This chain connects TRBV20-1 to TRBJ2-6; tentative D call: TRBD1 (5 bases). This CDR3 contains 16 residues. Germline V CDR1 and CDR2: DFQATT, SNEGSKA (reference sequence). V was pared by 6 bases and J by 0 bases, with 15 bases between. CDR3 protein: CSASRTGISGANVLTF. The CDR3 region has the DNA TGCAGTGCCAGCCGAACAGGTATCTCTGGGGCCAACGTCCTGACTTTC.

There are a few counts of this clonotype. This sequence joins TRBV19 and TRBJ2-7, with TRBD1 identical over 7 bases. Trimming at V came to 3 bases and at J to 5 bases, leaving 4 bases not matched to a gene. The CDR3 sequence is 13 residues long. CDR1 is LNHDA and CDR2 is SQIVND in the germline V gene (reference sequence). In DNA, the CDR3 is TGTGCCAGTAGTATTTCGACAGGGAACGAGCAGTACTTC. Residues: CASSISTGNEQYF.

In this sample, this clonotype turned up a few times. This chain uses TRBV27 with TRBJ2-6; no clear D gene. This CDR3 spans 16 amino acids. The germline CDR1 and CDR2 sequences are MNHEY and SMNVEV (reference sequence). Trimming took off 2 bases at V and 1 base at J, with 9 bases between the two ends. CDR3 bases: TGTGCCAGCAGTTTACTAAGTTTATCTGGGGCCAACGTCCTGACTTTC. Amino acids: CASSLLSLSGANVLTF.

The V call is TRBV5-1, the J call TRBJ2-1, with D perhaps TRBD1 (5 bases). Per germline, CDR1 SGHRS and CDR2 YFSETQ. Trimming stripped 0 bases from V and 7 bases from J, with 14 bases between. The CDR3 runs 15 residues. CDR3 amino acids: CASSLANRAGNEQFF. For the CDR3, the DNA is TGCGCCAGCAGCTTGGCCAATCGGGCAGGGAATGAGCAGTTCTTC. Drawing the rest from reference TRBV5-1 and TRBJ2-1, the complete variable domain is KAGVTQTPRYLIKTRGQQVTLSCSPISGHRSVSWYQQTPGQGLQFLFEYFSETQRNKGNFPGRFSGRQFSNSRSEMNVSTLELGDSALYLCASSLANRAGNEQFFGPGTRLTVL.

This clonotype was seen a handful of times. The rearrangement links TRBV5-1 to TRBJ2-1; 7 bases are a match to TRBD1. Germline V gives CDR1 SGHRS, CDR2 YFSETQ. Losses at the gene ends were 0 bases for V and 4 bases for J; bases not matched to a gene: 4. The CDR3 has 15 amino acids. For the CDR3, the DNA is TGCGCCAGCAGCTTGGACGGACAGGCTTACAATGAGCAGTTCTTC. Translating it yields CASSLDGQAYNEQFF.

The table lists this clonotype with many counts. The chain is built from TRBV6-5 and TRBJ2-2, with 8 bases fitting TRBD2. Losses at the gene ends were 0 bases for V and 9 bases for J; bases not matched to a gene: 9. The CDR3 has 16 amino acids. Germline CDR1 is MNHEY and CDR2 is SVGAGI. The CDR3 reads CASSYSVNSGVRELFF. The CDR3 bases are TGTGCCAGCAGTTACTCTGTGAATAGCGGGGTCCGGGAGCTGTTTTTT.

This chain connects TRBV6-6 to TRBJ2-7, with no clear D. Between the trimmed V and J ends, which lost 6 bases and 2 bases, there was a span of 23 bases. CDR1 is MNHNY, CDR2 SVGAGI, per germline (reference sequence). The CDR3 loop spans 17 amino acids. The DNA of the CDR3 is TGTGCCAGCAGCCACAATACTGAGAAGCGTAGGCCCTACGAGCAGTACTTC. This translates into CASSHNTEKRRPYEQYF.

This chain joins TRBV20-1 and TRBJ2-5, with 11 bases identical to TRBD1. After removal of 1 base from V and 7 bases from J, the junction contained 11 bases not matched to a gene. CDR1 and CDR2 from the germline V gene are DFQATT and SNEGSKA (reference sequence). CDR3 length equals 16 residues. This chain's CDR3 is CSARATGQGAWGTQYF. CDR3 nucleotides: TGCAGTGCTAGAGCTACAGGACAGGGGGCTTGGGGGACCCAGTACTTC.

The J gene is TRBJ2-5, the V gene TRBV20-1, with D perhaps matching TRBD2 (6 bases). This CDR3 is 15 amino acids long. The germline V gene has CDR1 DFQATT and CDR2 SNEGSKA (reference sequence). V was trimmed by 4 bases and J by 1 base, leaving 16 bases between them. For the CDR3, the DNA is TGCAGTGCTACCACGGCGGGGCAGCGCCAAGAGACCCAGTACTTC. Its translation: CSATTAGQRQETQYF.

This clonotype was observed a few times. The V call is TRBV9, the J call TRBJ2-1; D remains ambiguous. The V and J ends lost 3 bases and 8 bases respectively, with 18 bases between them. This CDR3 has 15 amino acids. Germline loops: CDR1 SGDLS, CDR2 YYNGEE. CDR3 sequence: CASSDGEIPSDEQFF. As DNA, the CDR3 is TGTGCCAGCAGCGACGGCGAGATCCCGTCGGATGAGCAGTTCTTC.

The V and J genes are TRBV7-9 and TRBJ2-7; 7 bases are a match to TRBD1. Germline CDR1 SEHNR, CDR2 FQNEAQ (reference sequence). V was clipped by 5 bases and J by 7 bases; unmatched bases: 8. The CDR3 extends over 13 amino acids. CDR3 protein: CASSPRQGWEQYF. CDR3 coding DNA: TGTGCCAGCAGCCCCCGACAGGGTTGGGAGCAGTACTTC.

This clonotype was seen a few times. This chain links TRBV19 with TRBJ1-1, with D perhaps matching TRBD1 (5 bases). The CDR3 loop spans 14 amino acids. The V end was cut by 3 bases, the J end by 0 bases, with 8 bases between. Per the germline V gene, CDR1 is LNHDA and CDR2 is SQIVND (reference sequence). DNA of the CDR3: TGTGCCAGTAGTATCGGGGGACTGAACACTGAAGCTTTCTTT. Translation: CASSIGGLNTEAFF. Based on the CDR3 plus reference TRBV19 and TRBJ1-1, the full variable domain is DGGITQSPKYLFRKEGQNVTLSCEQNLNHDAMYWYRQDPGQGLRLIYYSQIVNDFQKGDIAEGYSVSREKKESFPLTVTSAQKNPTAFYLCASSIGGLNTEAFFGQGTRLTVV.

The CDR3 protein is CSVPTVAGEAFF. CDR3 sequence (DNA): TGCAGCGTCCCTACAGTGGCGGGTGAAGCTTTCTTT. The chain couples TRBV29-1 to TRBJ1-1; D call uncertain. The CDR3 spans 12 residues. V lost 6 bases to trimming and J lost 7 bases, with 15 bases between them. CDR1 is SQVTM, CDR2 ANQGSEA, per germline.

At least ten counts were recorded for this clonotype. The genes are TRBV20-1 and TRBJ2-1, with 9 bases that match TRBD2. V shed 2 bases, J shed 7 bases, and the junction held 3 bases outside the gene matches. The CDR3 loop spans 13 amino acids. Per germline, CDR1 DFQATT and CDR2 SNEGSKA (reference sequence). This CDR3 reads CSARRLAGNEQFF. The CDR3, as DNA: TGCAGTGCTAGACGGCTAGCGGGAAATGAGCAGTTCTTC.

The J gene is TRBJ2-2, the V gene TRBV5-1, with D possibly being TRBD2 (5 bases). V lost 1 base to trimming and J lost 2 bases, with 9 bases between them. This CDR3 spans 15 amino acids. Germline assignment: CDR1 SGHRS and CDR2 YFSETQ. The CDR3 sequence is CASSLRGANTGELFF. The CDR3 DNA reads TGCGCCAGCAGCTTGCGGGGAGCCAACACCGGGGAGCTGTTTTTT. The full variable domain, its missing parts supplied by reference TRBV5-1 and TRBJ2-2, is KAGVTQTPRYLIKTRGQQVTLSCSPISGHRSVSWYQQTPGQGLQFLFEYFSETQRNKGNFPGRFSGRQFSNSRSEMNVSTLELGDSALYLCASSLRGANTGELFFGEGSRLTVL.

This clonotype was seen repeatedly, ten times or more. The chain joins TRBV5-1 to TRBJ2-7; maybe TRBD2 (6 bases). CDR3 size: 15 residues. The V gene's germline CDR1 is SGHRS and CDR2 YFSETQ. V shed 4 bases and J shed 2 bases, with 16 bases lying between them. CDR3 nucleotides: TGCGCCAGCAGCCCACCCGGGACTCTGGCCTACGAGCAGTACTTC. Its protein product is CASSPPGTLAYEQYF.

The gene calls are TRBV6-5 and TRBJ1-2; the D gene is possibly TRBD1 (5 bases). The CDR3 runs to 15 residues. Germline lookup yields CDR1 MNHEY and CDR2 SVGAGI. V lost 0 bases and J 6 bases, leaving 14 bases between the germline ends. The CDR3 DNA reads TGTGCCAGCAGTTACTCAACCCAGGGCGCGGATGGCTACACCTTC. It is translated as CASSYSTQGADGYTF.

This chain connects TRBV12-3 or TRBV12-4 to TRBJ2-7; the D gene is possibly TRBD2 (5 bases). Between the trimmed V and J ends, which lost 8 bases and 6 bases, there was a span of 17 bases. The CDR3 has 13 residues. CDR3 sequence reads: CASSPGRGSEQYF. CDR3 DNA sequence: TGTGCCAGCTCCCCCGGACGAGGGTCCGAGCAGTACTTC.

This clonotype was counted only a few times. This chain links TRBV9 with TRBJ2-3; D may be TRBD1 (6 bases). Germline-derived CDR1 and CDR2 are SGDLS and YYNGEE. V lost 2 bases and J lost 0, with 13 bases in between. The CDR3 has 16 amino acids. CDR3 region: CASSVTGTPSTDTQYF. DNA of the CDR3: TGTGCCAGCAGCGTCACCGGGACACCTAGCACAGATACGCAGTATTTT.

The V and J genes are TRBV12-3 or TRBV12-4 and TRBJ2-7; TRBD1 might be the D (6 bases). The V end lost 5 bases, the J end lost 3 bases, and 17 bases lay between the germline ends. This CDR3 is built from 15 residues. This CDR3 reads CASSRDSRDIYEQYF. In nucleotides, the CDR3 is TGTGCCAGCAGTCGCGACTCCCGGGACATCTACGAGCAGTACTTC.

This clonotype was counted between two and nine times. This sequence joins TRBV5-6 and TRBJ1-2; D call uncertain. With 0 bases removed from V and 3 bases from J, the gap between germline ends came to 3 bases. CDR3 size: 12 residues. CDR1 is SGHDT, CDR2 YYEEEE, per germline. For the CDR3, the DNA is TGTGCCAGCAGCTTGGGGGACTATGGCTACACCTTC. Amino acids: CASSLGDYGYTF. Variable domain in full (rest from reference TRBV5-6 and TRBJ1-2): DAGVTQSPTHLIKTRGQQVTLRCSPKSGHDTVSWYQQALGQGPQFIFQYYEEEERQRGNFPDRFSGHQFPNYSSELNVNALLLGDSALYLCASSLGDYGYTFGSGTRLTVV.

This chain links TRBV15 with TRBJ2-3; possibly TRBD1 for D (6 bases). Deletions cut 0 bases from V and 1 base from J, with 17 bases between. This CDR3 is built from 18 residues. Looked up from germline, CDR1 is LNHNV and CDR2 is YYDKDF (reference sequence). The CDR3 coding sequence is TGTGCCACCAGCAGAGAGGGGGCACAGACCTTCCGCACAGATACGCAGTATTTT. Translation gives CATSREGAQTFRTDTQYF. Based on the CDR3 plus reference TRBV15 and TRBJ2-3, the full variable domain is DAMVIQNPRYQVTQFGKPVTLSCSQTLNHNVMYWYQQKSSQAPKLLFHYYDKDFNNEADTPDNFQSRRPNTSFCFLDIRSPGLGDTAMYLCATSREGAQTFRTDTQYFGPGTRLTVL.

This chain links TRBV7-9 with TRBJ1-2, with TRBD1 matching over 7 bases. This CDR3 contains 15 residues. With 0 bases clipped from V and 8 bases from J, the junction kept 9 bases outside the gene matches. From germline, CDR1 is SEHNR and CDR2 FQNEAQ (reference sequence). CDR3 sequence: CASSLAGDSRRGYTF. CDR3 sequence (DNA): TGTGCCAGCAGCTTAGCCGGGGACAGTCGAAGGGGCTACACCTTC.

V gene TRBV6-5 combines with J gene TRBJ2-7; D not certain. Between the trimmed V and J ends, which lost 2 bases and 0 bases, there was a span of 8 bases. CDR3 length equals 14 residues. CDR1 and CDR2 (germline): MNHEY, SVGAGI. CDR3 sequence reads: CASSYKAISYEQYF. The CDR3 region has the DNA TGTGCCAGCAGTTACAAGGCAATCTCCTACGAGCAGTACTTC.

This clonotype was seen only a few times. CDR3 nucleotide sequence: TGTGCCAGCAGTTCACTCGGGGTAGAGCAGTTCTTC. This translates into CASSSLGVEQFF. This rearrangement joins TRBV7-6 to TRBJ2-1; perhaps TRBD2 as D (5 bases). Germline lookup yields CDR1 SGHVS and CDR2 FNYEAQ. V dropped 6 bases and J dropped 10 bases, with 13 bases sitting between them. The CDR3 is made up of 12 amino acids.